This T cell receptor beta chain appears in the sequencing data of a study of blood T cell repertoires in COVID-19. Study information: PBMCs, B-cell-depleted T cells, or T cells were the source of the cDNA or gDNA that made up the material.

In germline, CDR1 is KGHSH, CDR2 LQKENI. V gave up 3 bases and J gave up 0 bases; unmatched junction bases: 7. This CDR3 spans 16 amino acids. TCRdb's copy holds only in-frame clones and misses some; the assay was immunoSEQ multiplex PCR. The data hold roughly 480,000 clones, with 75% to 90% observed a single time. The rearrangement links TRBV18 to TRBJ1-1; TRBD1 matches at 7 bases. Sequencing was done on a sample of peripheral blood. This receptor was taken from a young man with COVID-19, enrolled during active disease. The CDR3 DNA is TGTGCCAGCTCACCTCGGGACAGCCGATTGAACACTGAAGCTTTCTTT. This encodes CASSPRDSRLNTEAFF. The full variable domain, in which reference TRBV18 and TRBJ1-1 provide the parts outside the CDR3, is NAGVMQNPRHLVRRRGQEARLRCSPMKGHSHVYWYRQLPEEGLKFMVYLQKENIIDESGMPKERFSAEFPKEGPSILRIQQVVRGDSAAYFCASSPRDSRLNTEAFFGQGTRLTVV.